The present entry profiles one T cell receptor (beta chain) with its context. As yet, its antigen is unknown. Expressed TCRB transcripts were sequenced after all isolated RNA was converted to cDNA. About 3.4 million reads per sample on average were obtained from naive, central memory and regulatory T cell samples. Here immunoSEQ multiplex PCR was the method, and the copy in TCRdb shows in-frame clones only, minus some. The top ten clones hold less than 1.5% of a sample with approximately 150,000 clones, 10% to 15% of them seen once. Each donor gave one heparinised blood draw averaging about 110 mL. CD45RO/CCR7/CD25/CD127/CD95/CD27 staining was used to isolate CD4+ naive, central memory, regulatory and stem cell-like memory cells by sorting. Sorted populations all had greater than 98% purity. From germline, CDR1 is SNHLY and CDR2 FYNNEI. V lost 8 bases to trimming and J lost 6 bases, with 15 bases between them. The length of the CDR3 is 13 residues.

This entry belongs to a study of beta chain features in type 1 diabetes. Study-wide results and limits: Significant though moderate, a shortening of TCRB CDR3s appeared in all four CD4+ subsets of Type 1 diabetes patients.

Sequenced material: central memory CD4+ T cells from blood. This chain uses TRBV2 with TRBJ2-3; D may be TRBD2 (5 bases). The source is a man aged 18 to 35 with type 1 diabetes. The CDR3 here is CASEQGRGDTQYF. The CDR3 DNA sequence: TGTGCCAGCGAGCAAGGAAGAGGGGATACGCAGTATTTT.